These 14 T cell receptor beta chains originate from one sample sequenced in a study of T cell changes during pregnancy in multiple sclerosis. Assay used: immunoSEQ multiplex PCR; TCRdb lists only in-frame clones, some missing. The profile covers about 80,000 clones, with about 92% appearing a single time and roughly 1.4% taken by the ten largest. Specimen: peripheral blood, collected before pregnancy. All receptors come from a female donor with multiple sclerosis, enrolled in a pregnancy study.

This chain uses TRBV27 with TRBJ1-5, with unresolved D. In germline, CDR1 is MNHEY, CDR2 SMNVEV (reference sequence). Trimming took 1 base from V and 2 from J, leaving 18 bases between them. The CDR3 has 18 amino acids. CDR3 sequence (DNA): TGTGCCAGCAGTTTATACGCCCCCGGGGAATGGGGCAATCAGCCCCAGCATTTT. It yields the protein CASSLYAPGEWGNQPQHF.

This chain uses TRBV18 with TRBJ2-1; TRBD1 agrees at 9 bases. With V trimmed by 4 bases and J by 6 bases, 10 bases remained unmatched. The CDR3 length is 16 residues. CDR1 and CDR2 (germline): KGHSH, LQKENI. The CDR3, as DNA: TGTGCCAGCTCACTGAAGACAGGGGGGCTATTCAATGAGCAGTTCTTC. The encoded protein is CASSLKTGGLFNEQFF.

This clone was recorded once. The J gene is TRBJ1-2, the V gene TRBV19; D might be TRBD1 (6 bases). Trimming pared 7 bases from V and 2 bases from J, leaving 8 bases between. Germline V gene lookup returns CDR1 LNHDA and CDR2 SQIVND (reference sequence). The CDR3 runs 12 residues. CDR3 sequence (DNA): TGTGCCAGTAAACAGGGAAACTATGGCTACACCTTC. Encoded protein: CASKQGNYGYTF.

The chain combines TRBV29-1 with TRBJ2-7, with TRBD1 matching 8 bases. The CDR3 contains 18 residues. The ends lost 1 base at V and 5 bases at J; junction bases unmatched: 19. The V gene's germline CDR1 is SQVTM and CDR2 ANQGSEA. CDR3: CSVEGRFKSRTGPNEQYF. The DNA for the CDR3 is TGCAGCGTTGAAGGGAGGTTCAAGTCGCGGACAGGGCCGAACGAGCAGTACTTC.

The chain has TRBV19 and TRBJ1-2, with TRBD1 as a possible D gene (5 bases). Germline loops: CDR1 LNHDA, CDR2 SQIVND (reference sequence). The CDR3 extends over 12 amino acids. Trimming pared 5 bases from V and 12 bases from J, leaving 16 bases between. CDR3 sequence: CASSGRTGHHTF. As DNA, the CDR3 is TGTGCCAGTAGTGGGAGGACGGGGCATCACACCTTC. The full variable domain, in which reference TRBV19 and TRBJ1-2 provide the parts outside the CDR3, is DGGITQSPKYLFRKEGQNVTLSCEQNLNHDAMYWYRQDPGQGLRLIYYSQIVNDFQKGDIAEGYSVSREKKESFPLTVTSAQKNPTAFYLCASSGRTGHHTFGSGTRLTVV.

This sequence joins TRBV27 and TRBJ2-5, with a weak D call TRBD1 (6 bases). Trimming pared 6 bases from V and 5 bases from J, leaving 10 bases between. This CDR3 has 12 residues. Germline CDR1 is MNHEY and CDR2 is SMNVEV (reference sequence). The CDR3 region has the DNA TGTGCCAGCAGCTTAGACAGGGAGACCCAGTACTTC. Translating gives CASSLDRETQYF.

The chain links TRBV9 to TRBJ2-1; a possible D gene is TRBD2 (6 bases). CDR1 is SGDLS, CDR2 YYNGEE, per germline. The CDR3 consists of 15 residues. Trimming pared 4 bases from V and 5 bases from J, leaving 16 bases between. The CDR3, as DNA: TGTGCCAGCAGCTCAACCGGGACTCTACACAATGAGCAGTTCTTC. Translation gives CASSSTGTLHNEQFF. Based on the CDR3 plus reference TRBV9 and TRBJ2-1, the full variable domain is DSGVTQTPKHLITATGQRVTLRCSPRSGDLSVYWYQQSLDQGLQFLIQYYNGEERAKGNILERFSAQQFPDLHSELNLSSLELGDSALYFCASSSTGTLHNEQFFGPGTRLTVL.

The V gene is TRBV25-1, the J gene TRBJ1-6; perhaps TRBD1 as D (6 bases). Trimming stripped 5 bases from V and 12 bases from J, with 20 bases between. The CDR3 has 15 amino acids. Germline CDR1 and CDR2: MGHDK and SYGVNS. CDR3 DNA sequence: TGTGCCAGCAGTCAGACAGGTTTCGGGCTAGGACCCCTCCACTTT. Protein sequence: CASSQTGFGLGPLHF.

The V call is TRBV9, the J call TRBJ1-1, with 7 bases aligning to TRBD1. The germline CDR1 and CDR2 sequences are SGDLS and YYNGEE. CDR3 length: 16 amino acids. With 0 bases clipped from V and 0 bases from J, the junction kept 5 bases outside the gene matches. DNA for the CDR3: TGTGCCAGCAGCGTAGGGACAGGCGGGGTGAACACTGAAGCTTTCTTT. It codes for CASSVGTGGVNTEAFF.

The chain employs TRBV5-1 and TRBJ2-7, with TRBD1 as a possible D gene (5 bases). V lost 0 bases, J lost 2 bases, and 15 bases lay in between. Germline lookup yields CDR1 SGHRS and CDR2 YFSETQ. The CDR3 runs to 16 residues. The CDR3, as DNA: TGCGCCAGCAGCTTGGGAGACAGCTCCCGTCCCTACGAGCAGTACTTC. This encodes CASSLGDSSRPYEQYF.

As DNA, the CDR3 is TGCGCCAGCAGTGGAGGAGAGACCCAGTACTTC. It yields the protein CASSGGETQYF. This sequence joins TRBV5-1 and TRBJ2-5; maybe TRBD2 (5 bases). The CDR3 totals 11 residues. Germline V CDR1 and CDR2: SGHRS, YFSETQ. V lost 5 bases to trimming and J lost 4 bases, with 6 bases between them.

V gene TRBV12-5 combines with J gene TRBJ2-5; the D is unclear. In germline, CDR1 is LGHNT, CDR2 FRNRAP. The germline V and J ends were trimmed by 3 bases and 4 bases, with 9 bases remaining between them. The CDR3 is made up of 13 amino acids. The CDR3 DNA is TGTGCTAGTGGTTTCTCAGTTGGAGAGACCCAGTACTTC. This codes for CASGFSVGETQYF.

This chain links TRBV7-3 with TRBJ1-1, with 8 nucleotides matching TRBD1. Trimming at V came to 4 bases and at J to 6 bases, leaving 4 bases not matched to a gene. The germline V gene encodes CDR1 SGHTA and CDR2 FQGTGA. The CDR3 extends over 13 amino acids. CDR3 in DNA: TGTGCCAGCAGCTGGACAGGGCGGGCTGAAGCTTTCTTT. Its translation: CASSWTGRAEAFF.

The chain links TRBV5-1 to TRBJ1-5; D is ambiguous. The V end was cut by 4 bases, the J end by 4 bases, with 12 bases between. The CDR3 covers 14 residues. The germline V gene encodes CDR1 SGHRS and CDR2 YFSETQ. CDR3 protein: CASSGGYGNQPQHF. The CDR3 nucleotides read TGCGCCAGCAGCGGAGGCTACGGGAATCAGCCCCAGCATTTT.